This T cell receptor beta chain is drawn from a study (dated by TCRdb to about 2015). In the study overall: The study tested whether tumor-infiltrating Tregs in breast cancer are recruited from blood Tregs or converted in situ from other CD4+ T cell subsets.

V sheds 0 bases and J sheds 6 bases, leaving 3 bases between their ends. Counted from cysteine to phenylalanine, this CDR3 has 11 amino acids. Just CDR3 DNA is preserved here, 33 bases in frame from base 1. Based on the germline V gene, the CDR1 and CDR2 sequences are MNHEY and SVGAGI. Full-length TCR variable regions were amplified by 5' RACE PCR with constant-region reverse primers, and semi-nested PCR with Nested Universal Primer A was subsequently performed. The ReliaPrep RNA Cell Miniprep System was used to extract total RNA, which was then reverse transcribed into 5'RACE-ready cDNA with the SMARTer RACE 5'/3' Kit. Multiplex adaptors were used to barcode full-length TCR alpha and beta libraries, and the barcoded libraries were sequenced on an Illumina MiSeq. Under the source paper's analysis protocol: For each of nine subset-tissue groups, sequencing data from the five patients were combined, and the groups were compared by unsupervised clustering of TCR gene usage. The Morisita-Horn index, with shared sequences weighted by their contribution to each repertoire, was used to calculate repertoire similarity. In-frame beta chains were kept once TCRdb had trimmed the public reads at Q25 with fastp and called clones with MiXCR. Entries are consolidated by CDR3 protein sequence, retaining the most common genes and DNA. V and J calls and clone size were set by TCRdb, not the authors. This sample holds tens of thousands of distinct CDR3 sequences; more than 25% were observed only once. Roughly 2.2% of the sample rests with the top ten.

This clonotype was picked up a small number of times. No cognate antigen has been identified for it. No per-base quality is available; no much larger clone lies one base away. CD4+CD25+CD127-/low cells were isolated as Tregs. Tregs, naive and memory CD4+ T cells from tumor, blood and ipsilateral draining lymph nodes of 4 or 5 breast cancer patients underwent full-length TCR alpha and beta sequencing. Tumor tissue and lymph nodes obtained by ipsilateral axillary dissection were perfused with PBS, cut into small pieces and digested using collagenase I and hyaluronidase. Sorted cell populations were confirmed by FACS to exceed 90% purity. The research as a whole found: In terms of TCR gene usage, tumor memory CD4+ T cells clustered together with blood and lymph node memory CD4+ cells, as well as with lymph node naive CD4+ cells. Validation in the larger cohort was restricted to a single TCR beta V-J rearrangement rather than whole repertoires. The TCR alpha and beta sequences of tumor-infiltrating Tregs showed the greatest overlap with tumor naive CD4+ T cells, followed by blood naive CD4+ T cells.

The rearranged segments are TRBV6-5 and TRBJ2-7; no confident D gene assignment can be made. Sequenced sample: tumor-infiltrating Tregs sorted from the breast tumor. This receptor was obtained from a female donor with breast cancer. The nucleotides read TGTGCCAGCAGTTACTCCGCCGAGCAGTACTTC. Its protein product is CASSYSAEQYF.